This entry lists 9 T cell receptor beta chains sequenced from one sample in a study of T cell responses to AZD1222 COVID-19 vaccine. Using immunoSEQ multiplex PCR, the repertoire was profiled, and TCRdb retains in-frame clones only, with some absent. The sample lists about 150,000 clones, more than 85% occurring once. Sequenced here: peripheral blood, sampled 28 days after the second AZD1222 dose. The receptors were sampled from an adult who received the AZD1222 COVID-19 vaccine.

The gene calls are TRBV27 and TRBJ1-5; TRBD1 aligns across 9 bases. The CDR3 loop spans 13 amino acids. V shed 10 bases and J 6 bases; nucleotides not matched to a gene: 7. The germline V gene encodes CDR1 MNHEY and CDR2 SMNVEV (reference sequence). DNA for the CDR3: TGTGCCAAGGGACAGGGTTTGAGTCAGCCCCAGCATTTT. It encodes CAKGQGLSQPQHF.

CDR3 loop: CANRQGREEQYF. In nucleotides, the CDR3 is TGCGCAAATAGACAGGGTAGGGAAGAGCAGTACTTC. This chain links TRBV23-1 with TRBJ2-7, with 7 bases that match TRBD1. TRBV23-1 counts as an open reading frame of uncertain function. This CDR3 region has 12 residues.

The chain uses TRBV9 and TRBJ1-3, with D unclear. The ends were cut back, 0 bases at V and 0 bases at J, with 7 bases in the middle. This CDR3 is built from 15 residues. Germline CDR1 SGDLS, CDR2 YYNGEE. The DNA of the CDR3 is TGTGCCAGCAGCGTAGGGGTTAGCTCTGGAAACACCATATATTTT. It specifies CASSVGVSSGNTIYF.

The chain combines TRBV27 with TRBJ1-2; no firm D call. From germline, CDR1 is MNHEY and CDR2 SMNVEV (reference sequence). Trimming removed 2 bases at V and 0 bases at J, with 4 bases between. CDR3 length: 13 amino acids. The DNA of the CDR3 is TGTGCCAGCAGTTTAAGACCTAACTATGGCTACACCTTC. Translating gives CASSLRPNYGYTF.

The V call is TRBV11-1, the J call TRBJ2-1; D gene ambiguous. The V end was cut by 4 bases, the J end by 7 bases, with 11 bases between. The CDR3 has 13 amino acids. CDR1 is SGHAT, CDR2 FQDESV, per germline (reference sequence). This chain's CDR3 is CASSSQSLNEQFF. CDR3 nucleotide sequence: TGTGCCAGCAGCTCCCAATCCCTGAATGAGCAGTTCTTC. The full variable domain, completed using reference TRBV11-1 and TRBJ2-1, is EAEVAQSPRYKITEKSQAVAFWCDPISGHATLYWYRQILGQGPELLVQFQDESVVDDSQLPKDRFSAERLKGVDSTLKIQPAELGDSAMYLCASSSQSLNEQFFGPGTRLTVL.

This rearrangement joins TRBV19 to TRBJ2-7; the D is unclear. Trimming left V 0 bases short and J 4 bases short, with 10 bases between. The CDR3 consists of 14 residues. Germline V lookup: CDR1 LNHDA, CDR2 SQIVND (reference sequence). CDR3 sequence (DNA): TGTGCCAGTAGTATAGACCCGGGCCCATACGAGCAGTACTTC. This encodes CASSIDPGPYEQYF.

Here the CDR3 DNA reads TGTGCCAGTACCCCAGACAGAGCTCAAAATTCACCCCTCCACTTT. This sequence encodes CASTPDRAQNSPLHF. The chain carries TRBV19 and TRBJ1-6; maybe TRBD1 (5 bases). V lost 7 bases and J lost 7, with 17 bases in between. The germline V gene encodes CDR1 LNHDA and CDR2 SQIVND (reference sequence). This CDR3 contains 15 residues. The variable domain in full, completed from reference TRBV19 and TRBJ1-6, reads DGGITQSPKYLFRKEGQNVTLSCEQNLNHDAMYWYRQDPGQGLRLIYYSQIVNDFQKGDIAEGYSVSREKKESFPLTVTSAQKNPTAFYLCASTPDRAQNSPLHFGNGTRLTVT.

The genes are TRBV10-2 and TRBJ2-3; 9 bases are shared with TRBD2. The CDR3 extends over 18 amino acids. Germline CDR1 WSHSY, CDR2 SAAADI. Trimming removed 10 bases from V and 1 base from J; junction bases left unmatched: 18. The CDR3 loop is CATSLVAGARGGTDTQYF. For the CDR3, the DNA is TGCGCCACCTCCTTAGTAGCGGGAGCCCGCGGGGGCACAGATACGCAGTATTTT.

The rearrangement links TRBV4-3 to TRBJ2-5, with unresolved D. Looked up from germline, CDR1 is LGHNA and CDR2 is YSLEER. There are 15 residues in the CDR3. Trimming shortened V by 2 bases and J by 1 base, and 11 bases separated the two germline ends. CDR3 loop: CASSQSMTVQETQYF. The CDR3 DNA sequence: TGCGCCAGCAGCCAATCAATGACGGTCCAAGAGACCCAGTACTTC.